The rows below give T cell receptor beta chains drawn from one sample of a study of T cells after yellow fever vaccination. One entry per CDR3 protein, called by TCRdb with MiXCR from the 5' RACE reads. Among 300,000 to 350,000 distinct CDR3 sequences, about 4% were seen once, and the ten largest hold roughly 26%. Sequences were derived from PBMCs, sampled 5 days after the yellow fever booster vaccination. All receptors derive from a man between 18 and 29 years old who received the YFV17D yellow fever vaccine. CDR3s include the opening cysteine and the closing phenylalanine or tryptophan. Fields, in order: V gene, J gene, CDR3 length, clone size, D gene, CDR3 DNA, CDR3 protein. A D gene is named only where the DNA matches it firmly. The size field is filled for only some rows; it gives once, few, many or a size class.

v_call: TRBV12-3/TRBV12-4
j_call: TRBJ2-7
cdr3_length: 14
clone_size: -
d_call: TRBD2
cdr3_nt: TGTGCCAGCATTGGGACTAGCGATAGCTACGAGCAGTACTTC
cdr3_aa: CASIGTSDSYEQYF

v_call: TRBV12-3/TRBV12-4
j_call: TRBJ2-3
cdr3_length: 15
clone_size: -
d_call: TRBD1
cdr3_nt: TGTGCCAGCAGTTTAAGCGCCAGGGGGCACGGTACGCAGTATTTT
cdr3_aa: CASSLSARGHGTQYF

v_call: TRBV2
j_call: TRBJ2-3
cdr3_length: 14
clone_size: many
d_call: TRBD2
cdr3_nt: TGTGCCAGCAGGTTAGCGGGGTCCCCGAATACGCAGTATTTT
cdr3_aa: CASRLAGSPNTQYF

v_call: TRBV11-2
j_call: TRBJ1-4
cdr3_length: 13
clone_size: -
d_call: -
cdr3_nt: TGTGCCAGCAGTTCGATAGGGGAGCGAAAACTGTTTTTT
cdr3_aa: CASSSIGERKLFF

v_call: TRBV7-6
j_call: TRBJ2-3
cdr3_length: 18
clone_size: -
d_call: TRBD2
cdr3_nt: TGTGCCAGCAGCTTAGACGGGACTAGCGGAGTGGGCAGAGATACGCAGTATTTT
cdr3_aa: CASSLDGTSGVGRDTQYF

v_call: TRBV2
j_call: TRBJ2-1
cdr3_length: 14
clone_size: -
d_call: TRBD1
cdr3_nt: TGTGCCAGCAGTGCGGCAGGGGGCAGGAATGAGCAGTTCTTC
cdr3_aa: CASSAAGGRNEQFF

v_call: TRBV7-9
j_call: TRBJ1-1
cdr3_length: 13
clone_size: few
d_call: -
cdr3_nt: TGTGCCAGCAGCTTTAGTGGGGCCACTGAAGCTTTCTTT
cdr3_aa: CASSFSGATEAFF

v_call: TRBV27
j_call: TRBJ2-7
cdr3_length: 15
clone_size: -
d_call: -
cdr3_nt: TGTGCCAGCAGCCATTTGCCCGCGGGGGCTCACGAGCAGTACTTC
cdr3_aa: CASSHLPAGAHEQYF

v_call: TRBV6-2/TRBV6-3
j_call: TRBJ1-5
cdr3_length: 13
clone_size: few
d_call: -
cdr3_nt: TGTGCCAGCAATACTCAGGGGAATCAGCCCCAGCATTTT
cdr3_aa: CASNTQGNQPQHF

v_call: TRBV6-2/TRBV6-3
j_call: TRBJ2-1
cdr3_length: 15
clone_size: many
d_call: TRBD2
cdr3_nt: TGTGCCAGCAGTTACCCTAGCGGGGGGAGGTCTGAGCAGTTCTTC
cdr3_aa: CASSYPSGGRSEQFF

v_call: TRBV12-3/TRBV12-4
j_call: TRBJ2-3
cdr3_length: 14
clone_size: many
d_call: -
cdr3_nt: TGTGCCAGCAGTTCCTCGTCTACAACAGATACGCAGTATTTT
cdr3_aa: CASSSSSTTDTQYF

v_call: TRBV20-1
j_call: TRBJ2-7
cdr3_length: 12
clone_size: many
d_call: -
cdr3_nt: TGCAGTCTGTCCGGGGGCCACTACGAGCAGTACTTC
cdr3_aa: CSLSGGHYEQYF

v_call: TRBV7-8
j_call: TRBJ2-1
cdr3_length: 15
clone_size: few
d_call: TRBD2
cdr3_nt: TGTGCCAGCAGCTTTACTAGCGGGGGGGCGGTTGAGCAGTTCTTC
cdr3_aa: CASSFTSGGAVEQFF

v_call: TRBV5-5
j_call: TRBJ2-1
cdr3_length: 14
clone_size: few
d_call: TRBD2
cdr3_nt: TGTGCCAGCAGCTTACAGCGGGGGTTCTATGAGCAGTTCTTC
cdr3_aa: CASSLQRGFYEQFF

v_call: TRBV6-2/TRBV6-3
j_call: TRBJ1-6
cdr3_length: 17
clone_size: few
d_call: -
cdr3_nt: TGTGCCAGCAGTTACCTCTTGAGGGGCGAGGGAGGTTCACCCCTCCACTTT
cdr3_aa: CASSYLLRGEGGSPLHF

v_call: TRBV6-5
j_call: TRBJ1-5
cdr3_length: 14
clone_size: -
d_call: -
cdr3_nt: TGTGCCAGCAGTTACTCGGCTGAGTATCAGCCCCAGCATTTT
cdr3_aa: CASSYSAEYQPQHF

v_call: TRBV2
j_call: TRBJ2-5
cdr3_length: 15
clone_size: many
d_call: -
cdr3_nt: TGTGCCAGCGGACAGGGCCAGACTAGCGAAGAGACCCAGTACTTC
cdr3_aa: CASGQGQTSEETQYF

v_call: TRBV12-3/TRBV12-4
j_call: TRBJ1-2
cdr3_length: 13
clone_size: many
d_call: -
cdr3_nt: TGTGCCAGCAGTTTCAAGGGGGACTATGGCTACACCTTC
cdr3_aa: CASSFKGDYGYTF

v_call: TRBV11-2
j_call: TRBJ1-1
cdr3_length: 15
clone_size: -
d_call: TRBD1
cdr3_nt: TGTGCCAGCAGCTTAGCGGTAGGGGGCAGGACTGAAGCTTTCTTT
cdr3_aa: CASSLAVGGRTEAFF

v_call: TRBV5-1
j_call: TRBJ2-5
cdr3_length: 14
clone_size: many
d_call: -
cdr3_nt: TGCGCCAGCAGCTTGGCCGACAGGCAGGGGACCCAGTACTTC
cdr3_aa: CASSLADRQGTQYF

v_call: TRBV9
j_call: TRBJ1-4
cdr3_length: 14
clone_size: many
d_call: -
cdr3_nt: TGTGCCAGCAGCGAGACGGATAGAAATGAAAAACTGTTTTTT
cdr3_aa: CASSETDRNEKLFF

v_call: TRBV9
j_call: TRBJ2-1
cdr3_length: 13
clone_size: -
d_call: TRBD1
cdr3_nt: TGTGCCAGCAGCGTTGACAGGGCCAATGAGCAGTTCTTC
cdr3_aa: CASSVDRANEQFF

v_call: TRBV28
j_call: TRBJ1-2
cdr3_length: 13
clone_size: few
d_call: -
cdr3_nt: TGTGCCAGCAGTTTACTAACGGGGTATGGCTACACCTTC
cdr3_aa: CASSLLTGYGYTF

v_call: TRBV19
j_call: TRBJ2-1
cdr3_length: 12
clone_size: many
d_call: -
cdr3_nt: TGTGCCAGTAGTATCCGGGGTCAACGGCAGTTCTTC
cdr3_aa: CASSIRGQRQFF

v_call: TRBV7-2
j_call: TRBJ1-5
cdr3_length: 14
clone_size: many
d_call: -
cdr3_nt: TGTGCCAGCAGCTTACAGGTTGGAAATCAGCCCCAGCATTTT
cdr3_aa: CASSLQVGNQPQHF

v_call: TRBV24-1
j_call: TRBJ1-2
cdr3_length: 14
clone_size: -
d_call: TRBD1
cdr3_nt: TGTGCCACCAGTGATAGCAGGGGGCTAGATGGCTACACCTTC
cdr3_aa: CATSDSRGLDGYTF

v_call: TRBV12-3/TRBV12-4
j_call: TRBJ2-5
cdr3_length: 14
clone_size: many
d_call: -
cdr3_nt: TGTGCCAGCAGGCAAGACAGGTACCAAGAGACCCAGTACTTC
cdr3_aa: CASRQDRYQETQYF

v_call: TRBV7-9
j_call: TRBJ2-3
cdr3_length: 17
clone_size: -
d_call: -
cdr3_nt: TGTGCCAGCAGCTTAGTCCCCCGACAGGTGCTGCTAGATACGCAGTATTTT
cdr3_aa: CASSLVPRQVLLDTQYF

v_call: TRBV29-1
j_call: TRBJ1-1
cdr3_length: 13
clone_size: few
d_call: TRBD1
cdr3_nt: TGCAGCGTTGGAGACAGGGGGCATACTGAAGCTTTCTTT
cdr3_aa: CSVGDRGHTEAFF

v_call: TRBV7-2
j_call: TRBJ1-1
cdr3_length: 13
clone_size: many
d_call: -
cdr3_nt: TGTGCCAGCAGCTTAGACGCGGCTGCTGAAGCTTTCTTT
cdr3_aa: CASSLDAAAEAFF

v_call: TRBV5-1
j_call: TRBJ2-3
cdr3_length: 14
clone_size: few
d_call: TRBD2
cdr3_nt: TGCGCCAGCAGCGCGGGACTAGCCACAGATACGCAGTATTTT
cdr3_aa: CASSAGLATDTQYF

v_call: TRBV6-1
j_call: TRBJ1-1
cdr3_length: 15
clone_size: -
d_call: -
cdr3_nt: TGTGCCAGCAGTTGGGGTCTGTGGATGAACACTGAAGCTTTCTTT
cdr3_aa: CASSWGLWMNTEAFF

v_call: TRBV14
j_call: TRBJ2-3
cdr3_length: 14
clone_size: -
d_call: TRBD2
cdr3_nt: TGTGCCAGCAGTCCGGGACTAGGATCTGATACGCGGTATTTT
cdr3_aa: CASSPGLGSDTRYF

v_call: TRBV20-1
j_call: TRBJ1-5
cdr3_length: 13
clone_size: few
d_call: -
cdr3_nt: TGCAGTGAGCTGGACGGACGCAATCAGCCCCAGCATTTT
cdr3_aa: CSELDGRNQPQHF

v_call: TRBV5-1
j_call: TRBJ2-6
cdr3_length: 18
clone_size: many
d_call: -
cdr3_nt: TGCGCCAGCAGCTTCGTTTTGGGGGCCTCCTCTGGGGCCAACGTCCTGACTTTC
cdr3_aa: CASSFVLGASSGANVLTF

v_call: TRBV5-1
j_call: TRBJ2-5
cdr3_length: 14
clone_size: -
d_call: -
cdr3_nt: TGCGCCAGCAGCTTGGTGACAGACCAAGAGACCCAGTACTTC
cdr3_aa: CASSLVTDQETQYF

v_call: TRBV23-1
j_call: TRBJ2-7
cdr3_length: 12
clone_size: -
d_call: TRBD1
cdr3_nt: TGCGCCAGCAGTCAACGGACAGGGGAGCAGTACTTC
cdr3_aa: CASSQRTGEQYF

v_call: TRBV7-8
j_call: TRBJ2-5
cdr3_length: 14
clone_size: few
d_call: -
cdr3_nt: TGTGCCAGCAGCTTAGTTGGTACCGGGCGGGCCCAGTACTTC
cdr3_aa: CASSLVGTGRAQYF

v_call: TRBV7-2
j_call: TRBJ2-3
cdr3_length: 15
clone_size: many
d_call: TRBD2
cdr3_nt: TGTGCCAGCAGCTATAGCGGGGGGGAGACAGATACGCAGTATTTT
cdr3_aa: CASSYSGGETDTQYF

v_call: TRBV11-2
j_call: TRBJ1-1
cdr3_length: 16
clone_size: few
d_call: -
cdr3_nt: TGTGCCAGCAGCTTAGTTTCAGGCCCCGGGGGCACTGAAGCTTTCTTT
cdr3_aa: CASSLVSGPGGTEAFF

v_call: TRBV5-1
j_call: TRBJ2-3
cdr3_length: 14
clone_size: few
d_call: -
cdr3_nt: TGCGCCAGCAAAGGCGGGGGCTTCACAGATACGCAGTATTTT
cdr3_aa: CASKGGGFTDTQYF

v_call: TRBV10-3
j_call: TRBJ2-4
cdr3_length: 14
clone_size: many
d_call: -
cdr3_nt: TGTGCCATCAGTGAGTCAAGGGATGTGAACATTCAGTACTTC
cdr3_aa: CAISESRDVNIQYF

v_call: TRBV6-6
j_call: TRBJ1-6
cdr3_length: 15
clone_size: -
d_call: TRBD1
cdr3_nt: TGTGCCAGCAGAGCCCTGGGACAGAGTAATTCACCCCTCCACTTT
cdr3_aa: CASRALGQSNSPLHF

v_call: TRBV7-9
j_call: TRBJ1-4
cdr3_length: 13
clone_size: -
d_call: -
cdr3_nt: TGTGCCAGCACCCATGACAGGAATGAAAAACTGTTTTTT
cdr3_aa: CASTHDRNEKLFF

v_call: TRBV7-3
j_call: TRBJ2-5
cdr3_length: 16
clone_size: few
d_call: -
cdr3_nt: TGTGCCAGCAGCGCCCGCCCGGGGACGAATCAAGAGACCCAGTACTTC
cdr3_aa: CASSARPGTNQETQYF